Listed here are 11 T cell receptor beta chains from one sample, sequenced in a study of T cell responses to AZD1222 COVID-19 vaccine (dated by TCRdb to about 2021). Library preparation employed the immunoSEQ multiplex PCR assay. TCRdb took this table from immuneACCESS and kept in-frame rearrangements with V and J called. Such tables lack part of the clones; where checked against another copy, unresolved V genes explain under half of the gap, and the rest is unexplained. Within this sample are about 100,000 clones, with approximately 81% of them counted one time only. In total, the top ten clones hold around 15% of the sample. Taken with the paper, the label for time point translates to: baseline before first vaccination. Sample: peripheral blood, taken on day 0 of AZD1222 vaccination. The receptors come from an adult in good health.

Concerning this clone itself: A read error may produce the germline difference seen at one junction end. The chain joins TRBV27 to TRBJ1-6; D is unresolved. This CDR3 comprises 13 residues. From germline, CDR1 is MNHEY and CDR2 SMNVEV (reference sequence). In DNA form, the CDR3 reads TGTGCCAGCAGTCTCACCTACAATTCACCCCTCCACTTT. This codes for CASSLTYNSPLHF.

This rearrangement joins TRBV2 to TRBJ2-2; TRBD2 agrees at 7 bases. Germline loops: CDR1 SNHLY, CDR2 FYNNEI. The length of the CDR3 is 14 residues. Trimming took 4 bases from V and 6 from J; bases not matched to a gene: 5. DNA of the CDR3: TGTGCCAGCAGTGCAGCGGGAATATCCGGGGAGCTGTTTTTT. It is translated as CASSAAGISGELFF.

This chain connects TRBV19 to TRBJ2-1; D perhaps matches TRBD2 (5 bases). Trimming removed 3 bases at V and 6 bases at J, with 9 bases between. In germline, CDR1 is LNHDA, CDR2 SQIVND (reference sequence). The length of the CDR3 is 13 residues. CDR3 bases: TGTGCCAGTAGTATGGAACGGGGCAATGAGCAGTTCTTC. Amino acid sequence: CASSMERGNEQFF.

The CDR3 spells CASSGFPDSPLHF. The CDR3 DNA reads as TGTGCCAGCAGCGGATTCCCCGATTCACCCCTCCACTTT. The V call is TRBV3-1 (or the pseudogene TRBV3-2), the J call TRBJ1-6; D gene unclear. Trimming shortened V by 5 bases and J by 8 bases, and 10 bases separated the two germline ends. The CDR3 sequence is 13 residues long. Germline CDR1 and CDR2: LGHDT and YNNKEL (reference sequence).

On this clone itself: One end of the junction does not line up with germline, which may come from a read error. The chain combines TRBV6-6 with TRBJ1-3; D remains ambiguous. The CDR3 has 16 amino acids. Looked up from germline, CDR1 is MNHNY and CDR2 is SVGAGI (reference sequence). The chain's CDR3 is CASNYGSSTSGNTIYF. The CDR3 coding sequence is TGTGCCAGCAATTACGGGTCCTCCACCTCTGGAAACACCATATATTTT.

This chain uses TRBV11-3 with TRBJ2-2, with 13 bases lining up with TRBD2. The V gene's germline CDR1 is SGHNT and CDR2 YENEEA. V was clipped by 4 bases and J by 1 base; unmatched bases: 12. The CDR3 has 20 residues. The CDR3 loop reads CASSSGLAGEWVWNTGELFF. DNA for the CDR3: TGTGCCAGCAGCTCTGGACTAGCGGGAGAGTGGGTGTGGAACACCGGGGAGCTGTTTTTT.

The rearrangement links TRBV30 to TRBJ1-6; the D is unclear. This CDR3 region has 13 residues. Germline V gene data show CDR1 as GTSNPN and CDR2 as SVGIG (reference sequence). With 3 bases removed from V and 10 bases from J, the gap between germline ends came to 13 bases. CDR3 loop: CAWRRRSPSPLHF. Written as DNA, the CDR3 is TGTGCCTGGAGACGTAGGTCACCATCACCCCTCCACTTT.

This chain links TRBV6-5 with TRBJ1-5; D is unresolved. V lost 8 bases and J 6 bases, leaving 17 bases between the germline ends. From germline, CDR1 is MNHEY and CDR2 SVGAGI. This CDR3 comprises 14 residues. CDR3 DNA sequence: TGTGCCAGCGTGGGGAATCAAAAGACTCAGCCCCAGCATTTT. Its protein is CASVGNQKTQPQHF.

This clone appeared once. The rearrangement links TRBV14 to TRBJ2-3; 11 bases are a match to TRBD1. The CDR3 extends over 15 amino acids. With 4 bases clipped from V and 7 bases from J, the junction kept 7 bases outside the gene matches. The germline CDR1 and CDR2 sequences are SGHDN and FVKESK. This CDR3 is CASSPGGQGGYTQYF. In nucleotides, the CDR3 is TGTGCCAGCAGCCCCGGGGGACAGGGGGGATATACGCAGTATTTT.

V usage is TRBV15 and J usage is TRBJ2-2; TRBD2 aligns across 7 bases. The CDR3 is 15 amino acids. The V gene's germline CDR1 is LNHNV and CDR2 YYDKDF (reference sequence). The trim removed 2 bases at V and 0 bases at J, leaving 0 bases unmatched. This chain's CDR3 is CATSRLAANTGELFF. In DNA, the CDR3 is TGTGCCACCAGCAGACTAGCGGCGAACACCGGGGAGCTGTTTTTT. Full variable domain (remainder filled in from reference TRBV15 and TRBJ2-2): DAMVIQNPRYQVTQFGKPVTLSCSQTLNHNVMYWYQQKSSQAPKLLFHYYDKDFNNEADTPDNFQSRRPNTSFCFLDIRSPGLGDTAMYLCATSRLAANTGELFFGEGSRLTVL.

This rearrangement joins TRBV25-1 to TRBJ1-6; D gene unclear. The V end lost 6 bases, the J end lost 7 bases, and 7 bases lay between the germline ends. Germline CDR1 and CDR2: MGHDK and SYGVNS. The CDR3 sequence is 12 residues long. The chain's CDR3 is CASREGNSPLHF. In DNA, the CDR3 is TGTGCCAGCAGGGAGGGAAATTCACCCCTCCACTTT.